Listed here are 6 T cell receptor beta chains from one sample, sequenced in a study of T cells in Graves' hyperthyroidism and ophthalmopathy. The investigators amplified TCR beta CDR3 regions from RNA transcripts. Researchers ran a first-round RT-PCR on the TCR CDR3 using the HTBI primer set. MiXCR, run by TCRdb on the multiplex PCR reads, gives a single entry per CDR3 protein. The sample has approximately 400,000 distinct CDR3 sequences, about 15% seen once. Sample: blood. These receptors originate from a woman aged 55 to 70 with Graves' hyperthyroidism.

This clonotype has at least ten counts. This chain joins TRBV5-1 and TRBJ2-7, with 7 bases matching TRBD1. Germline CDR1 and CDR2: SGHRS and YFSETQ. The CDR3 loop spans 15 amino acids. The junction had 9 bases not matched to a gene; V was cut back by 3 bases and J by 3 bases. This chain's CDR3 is CASSYSGTANYEQYF. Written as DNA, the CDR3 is TGCGCCAGCAGCTACTCCGGGACAGCCAACTACGAGCAGTACTTC.

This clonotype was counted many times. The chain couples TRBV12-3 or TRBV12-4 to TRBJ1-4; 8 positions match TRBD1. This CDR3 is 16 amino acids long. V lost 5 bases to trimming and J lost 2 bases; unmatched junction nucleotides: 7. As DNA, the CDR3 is TGTGCCAGCAGTGGTCGTCCAGGGGGCACTAATGAAAAACTGTTTTTT. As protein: CASSGRPGGTNEKLFF.

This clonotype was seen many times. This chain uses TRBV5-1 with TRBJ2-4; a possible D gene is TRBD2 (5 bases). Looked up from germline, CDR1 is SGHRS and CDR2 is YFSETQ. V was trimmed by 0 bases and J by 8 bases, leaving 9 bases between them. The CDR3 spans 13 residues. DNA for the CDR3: TGCGCCAGCAGCTTGGTTTACGGGGACATTCAGTACTTC. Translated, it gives CASSLVYGDIQYF.

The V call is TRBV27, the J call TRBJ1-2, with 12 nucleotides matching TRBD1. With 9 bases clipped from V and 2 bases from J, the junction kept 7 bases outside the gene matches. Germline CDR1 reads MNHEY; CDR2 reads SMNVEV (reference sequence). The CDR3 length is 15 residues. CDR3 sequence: CASGTGGFPNYGYTF. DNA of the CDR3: TGTGCCAGTGGGACAGGGGGCTTCCCCAACTATGGCTACACCTTC.

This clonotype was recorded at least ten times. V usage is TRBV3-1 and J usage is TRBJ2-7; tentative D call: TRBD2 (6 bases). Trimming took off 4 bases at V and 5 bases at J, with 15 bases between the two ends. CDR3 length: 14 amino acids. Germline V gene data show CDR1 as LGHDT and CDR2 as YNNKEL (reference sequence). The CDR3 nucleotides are TGTGCCAGCAGCCTGTCGGGAGCTGGCGACGAGCAGTACTTC. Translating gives CASSLSGAGDEQYF.

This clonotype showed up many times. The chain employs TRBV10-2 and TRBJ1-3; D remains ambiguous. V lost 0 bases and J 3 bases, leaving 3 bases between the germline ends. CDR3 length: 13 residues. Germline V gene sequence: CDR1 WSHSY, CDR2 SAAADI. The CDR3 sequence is CASSESFGNTIYF. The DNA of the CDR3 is TGCGCCAGCAGTGAGTCATTTGGAAACACCATATATTTT.